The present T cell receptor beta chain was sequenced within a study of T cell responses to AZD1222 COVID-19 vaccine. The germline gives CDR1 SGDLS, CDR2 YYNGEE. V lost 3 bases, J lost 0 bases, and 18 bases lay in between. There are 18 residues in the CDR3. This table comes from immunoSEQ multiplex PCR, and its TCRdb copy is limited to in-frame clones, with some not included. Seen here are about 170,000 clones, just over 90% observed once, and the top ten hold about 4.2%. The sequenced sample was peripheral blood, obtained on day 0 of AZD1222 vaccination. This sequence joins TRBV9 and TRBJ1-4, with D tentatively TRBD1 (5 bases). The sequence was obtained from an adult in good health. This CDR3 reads CASSGPYRLGATNEKLFF. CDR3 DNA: TGTGCCAGCAGCGGCCCCTACAGGTTGGGGGCAACTAATGAAAAACTGTTTTTT.